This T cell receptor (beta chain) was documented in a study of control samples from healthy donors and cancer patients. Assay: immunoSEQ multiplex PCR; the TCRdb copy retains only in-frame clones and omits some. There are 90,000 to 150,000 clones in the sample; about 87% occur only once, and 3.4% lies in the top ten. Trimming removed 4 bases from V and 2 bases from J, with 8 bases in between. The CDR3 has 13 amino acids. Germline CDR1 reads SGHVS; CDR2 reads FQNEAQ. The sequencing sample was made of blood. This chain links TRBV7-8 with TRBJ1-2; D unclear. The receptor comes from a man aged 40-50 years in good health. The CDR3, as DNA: TGTGCCAGCAGCTCGACTACCAACTATGGCTACACCTTC. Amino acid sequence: CASSSTTNYGYTF.